Below, 26 T cell receptor beta chains from the same sample are listed, as sequenced in a study of cytomegalovirus exposure and HLA in healthy donors. Primers for the PCR totalled 60 Vbeta and 13 Jbeta. The method was immunoSEQ multiplex PCR; TCRdb's version includes in-frame clones alone and lacks a portion of them. The sample lists fewer than 95,000 clones, 85% occurring once. What was sequenced was PBMCs. These receptors originate from a man between 40 and 49 years old in good health and CMV-seropositive.

The chain links TRBV6-5 to TRBJ2-2, with 7 bases matching TRBD2. CDR1 and CDR2 (germline): MNHEY, SVGAGI. The CDR3 has 15 residues. With V trimmed by 6 bases and J by 4 bases, 8 bases remained unmatched. CDR3 nucleotide sequence: TGTGCCAGCAGCCTGGGACTAAAGGCCACCGGGGAGCTGTTTTTT. This codes for CASSLGLKATGELFF.

This chain joins TRBV9 and TRBJ2-2; 7 bases are a match to TRBD1. Germline CDR1 is SGDLS and CDR2 is YYNGEE. The CDR3 is 15 residues long. Trimming took 0 bases from V and 5 from J; bases not matched to a gene: 4. The CDR3 loop reads CASSVDRGRTGELFF. The CDR3 nucleotides read TGTGCCAGCAGCGTAGATAGGGGGCGTACCGGGGAGCTGTTTTTT.

The rearrangement uses TRBV9 and TRBJ2-5, with TRBD1 matching over 7 bases. The assigned J gene may be wrong: the sequence end matches TRBJ2-7 better. CDR3 size: 16 residues. CDR1 is SGDLS and CDR2 is YYNGEE in the germline V gene. The chain's CDR3 is CASRQLDRDGSYEQYF. The CDR3 DNA sequence: TGTGCCAGCAGACAACTTGACAGGGATGGGTCCTACGAGCAGTACTTC.

The CDR3 nucleotides are TGCGCCAGCAGCCAGGAAGCGGGAGGGCCTTACGAGCAGTACTTC. It is translated as CASSQEAGGPYEQYF. The chain joins TRBV4-1 to TRBJ2-7; 10 bases map to TRBD2. Losses at the gene ends were 3 bases for V and 4 bases for J; bases not matched to a gene: 6. Germline CDR1 and CDR2: MGHRA and YSYEKL. The CDR3 extends over 15 amino acids.

This chain uses TRBV18 with TRBJ1-3; D gene ambiguous. Between the trimmed V and J ends, which lost 0 bases and 3 bases, there was a span of 12 bases. CDR1 KGHSH and CDR2 LQKENI come from the germline V gene. The CDR3 contains 16 residues. The CDR3 nucleotides read TGTGCCAGCTCACCACCCATTCCCGGGGATGGAAACACCATATATTTT. The encoded protein is CASSPPIPGDGNTIYF.

The chain combines TRBV5-1 with TRBJ2-7, with 12 positions matching TRBD1. There are 15 residues in the CDR3. CDR1 and CDR2 from the germline V gene are SGHRS and YFSETQ. Unmatched junction bases numbered 7, after V lost 4 bases and J lost 5 bases. The chain's CDR3 is CASSVTGTGGDEQYF. CDR3 coding DNA: TGCGCCAGCAGCGTCACCGGGACAGGGGGCGACGAGCAGTACTTC.

The genes are TRBV7-3 and TRBJ2-2, with 10 bases lining up with TRBD1. Unmatched junction bases numbered 11, after V lost 5 bases and J lost 2 bases. There are 18 residues in the CDR3. Germline CDR1 reads SGHTA; CDR2 reads FQGTGA. The CDR3 spells CASSRIPGQGPNTGELFF. Here the CDR3 DNA reads TGTGCCAGCAGCCGAATACCGGGACAGGGGCCAAACACCGGGGAGCTGTTTTTT.

The chain joins TRBV7-2 to TRBJ2-5, with TRBD1 identical over 7 bases. Germline CDR1 reads SGHTA; CDR2 reads FQGNSA. The CDR3 extends over 19 amino acids. The V segment lost 5 bases and the J segment 2 bases; nucleotides outside the gene matches: 20. CDR3 amino acids: CASSQRTLQGPRGQETQYF. Here the CDR3 DNA reads TGTGCCAGCAGCCAAAGGACTTTACAGGGGCCGAGGGGTCAAGAGACCCAGTACTTC.

This chain connects TRBV4-2 to TRBJ2-1, with TRBD2 matching over 9 bases. V was clipped by 1 base and J by 6 bases; unmatched bases: 4. This CDR3 comprises 15 residues. The germline V gene encodes CDR1 LGHNA and CDR2 YNFKEQ. The CDR3 DNA follows: TGTGCCAGCAGCCAAGGAGAACTAGCGGGCAATGAGCAGTTCTTC. This gives the protein CASSQGELAGNEQFF.

This chain links TRBV7-9 with TRBJ2-5, with D perhaps TRBD1 (6 bases). This CDR3 is 13 amino acids long. Germline lookup yields CDR1 SEHNR and CDR2 FQNEAQ (reference sequence). V lost 5 bases to trimming and J lost 4 bases, with 11 bases between them. The CDR3 DNA reads as TGTGCCAGCAGCGGGGACATACGAGAGACCCAGTACTTC. Its protein is CASSGDIRETQYF.

The V gene is TRBV6-5, the J gene TRBJ1-5; D ambiguous. Germline V gene sequence: CDR1 MNHEY, CDR2 SVGAGI. Trimming removed 5 bases at V and 5 bases at J, with 16 bases between. The CDR3 is 15 residues long. The CDR3 loop reads CASSSTADPYQPQHF. CDR3 coding DNA: TGTGCCAGCAGTAGCACAGCGGACCCTTATCAGCCCCAGCATTTT.

The chain is built from TRBV11-3 and TRBJ1-1, with a tentative D call TRBD1 (6 bases). Germline lookup yields CDR1 SGHNT and CDR2 YENEEA. The CDR3 runs to 15 residues. Trimming removed 6 bases at V and 5 bases at J, with 19 bases between. The CDR3 DNA is TGTGCCAGCAGGCCCGGGGGGGGGCTTCGGACTGAAGCTTTCTTT. Amino acids: CASRPGGGLRTEAFF.

This chain connects TRBV20-1 to TRBJ1-1; D call uncertain. The V end was cut by 0 bases, the J end by 8 bases, with 7 bases between. The CDR3 length is 11 residues. CDR1 and CDR2 from the germline V gene are DFQATT and SNEGSKA (reference sequence). CDR3 in amino acids: CSAREAREAFF. The CDR3 DNA follows: TGCAGTGCTAGAGAGGCACGCGAAGCTTTCTTT.

V and J are TRBV19 and TRBJ2-6; 8 bases are a match to TRBD1. Germline V gene data show CDR1 as LNHDA and CDR2 as SQIVND (reference sequence). J lost 0 bases, V lost 3 bases, and 4 bases had no gene match. This CDR3 spans 17 amino acids. As DNA, the CDR3 is TGTGCCAGTAGTATGGAGGGACAGGACTCTGGGGCCAACGTCCTGACTTTC. It codes for CASSMEGQDSGANVLTF.

The chain has TRBV29-1 and TRBJ2-1; 9 bases align to TRBD2. Germline CDR1 reads SQVTM; CDR2 reads ANQGSEA. Trimming cost V 1 base and J 1 base; bases outside gene matches: 5. The CDR3 is 16 residues long. The CDR3 is CSVEVYSGGSYNEQFF. The CDR3 nucleotides read TGCAGCGTTGAAGTGTACAGCGGGGGGTCCTACAATGAGCAGTTCTTC.

The chain employs TRBV7-2 and TRBJ2-5; D gene uncertain. The J call may be in error: the DNA end matches TRBJ2-7 better. CDR3 size: 14 residues. Germline CDR1 reads SGHTA; CDR2 reads FQGNSA. The CDR3 DNA reads as TGTGCCAGCAGCTTAGACCCGGGTCCCTACGAGCAGTACTTC. Its protein product is CASSLDPGPYEQYF.

This clone was seen only once. This chain uses TRBV25-1 with TRBJ2-3; maybe TRBD2 (6 bases). Germline V gene sequence: CDR1 MGHDK, CDR2 SYGVNS. The V end was cut by 7 bases, the J end by 0 bases, with 11 bases between. CDR3 length: 14 residues. CDR3 DNA: TGTGCCAGCACGGGAGCGTACAGCACAGATACGCAGTATTTT. It yields the protein CASTGAYSTDTQYF. Full variable domain (remainder filled in from reference TRBV25-1 and TRBJ2-3): EADIYQTPRYLVIGTGKKITLECSQTMGHDKMYWYQQDPGMELHLIHYSYGVNSTEKGDLSSESTVSRIRTEHFPLTLESARPSHTSQYLCASTGAYSTDTQYFGPGTRLTVL.

Written as DNA, the CDR3 is TGTGCCAGCAGGATCGGGACTAGCGGGAGTATTCAGTACTTC. This translates into CASRIGTSGSIQYF. The chain employs TRBV2 and TRBJ2-4; 14 bases fit TRBD2. Per germline, CDR1 SNHLY and CDR2 FYNNEI. This CDR3 contains 14 residues. The V gene end was trimmed by 6 bases and the J gene end by 10 bases; junction bases not matched to a gene: 5.

This chain uses TRBV5-1 with TRBJ1-3; D uncertain. The CDR3 runs to 15 residues. The V gene's germline CDR1 is SGHRS and CDR2 YFSETQ. Trimming removed 2 bases from V and 0 bases from J, with 9 bases in between. CDR3 DNA sequence: TGCGCCAGCAGCTTAGGCGGGAACTCTGGAAACACCATATATTTT. The encoded protein is CASSLGGNSGNTIYF.

The chain couples TRBV6-5 to TRBJ1-1, with a weak D call TRBD1 (6 bases). The CDR3 is made up of 15 amino acids. Trimming removed 5 bases from V and 2 bases from J, with 15 bases in between. Germline V CDR1 and CDR2: MNHEY, SVGAGI. The CDR3 DNA follows: TGTGCCAGCAGTCGCCCCGACAGGTATAACACTGAAGCTTTCTTT. Protein: CASSRPDRYNTEAFF.

The table lists this clone with a count of one. This rearrangement joins TRBV15 to TRBJ1-5; TRBD1 is a possible D gene (6 bases). Trimming removed 4 bases from V and 2 bases from J, with 6 bases in between. The germline gives CDR1 LNHNV, CDR2 YYDKDF (reference sequence). The CDR3 loop spans 13 amino acids. This CDR3 is CATSNRGNQPQHF. CDR3 in DNA: TGTGCCACCAGCAACAGGGGCAATCAGCCCCAGCATTTT.

This clone was counted a single time. The rearrangement uses TRBV25-1 and TRBJ2-7, with 7 bases aligning to TRBD1. The ends lost 5 bases at V and 1 base at J; junction bases unmatched: 5. The V gene's germline CDR1 is MGHDK and CDR2 SYGVNS. The CDR3 extends over 14 amino acids. The CDR3 is CASSWTGNSYEQYF. CDR3 DNA: TGTGCCAGCAGTTGGACAGGAAATTCCTACGAGCAGTACTTC.

The gene calls are TRBV13 and TRBJ2-5; 8 nucleotides agree with TRBD2. The CDR3 spans 15 residues. Germline CDR1 and CDR2: PRHDT and FYEKMQ (reference sequence). With 8 bases clipped from V and 5 bases from J, the junction kept 13 bases outside the gene matches. CDR3 nucleotides: TGTGCCAGCCTGCGATCGGGACTAGGCTACGAGACCCAGTACTTC. Translating it yields CASLRSGLGYETQYF. Using reference TRBV13 and TRBJ2-5 for the parts outside the CDR3, the full variable domain is AAGVIQSPRHLIKEKRETATLKCYPIPRHDTVYWYQQGPGQDPQFLISFYEKMQSDKGSIPDRFSAQQFSDYHSELNMSSLELGDSALYFCASLRSGLGYETQYFGPGTRLLVL.

This clone has just one count. The chain links TRBV30 to TRBJ1-1; possible D gene TRBD1, 6 bases. There are 13 residues in the CDR3. The germline V gene has CDR1 GTSNPN and CDR2 SVGIG (reference sequence). V lost 3 bases to trimming and J lost 4 bases, with 12 bases between them. The CDR3 DNA is TGTGCCTGGAGCCCAGGGGTGTTCACTGAAGCTTTCTTT. Its translation is CAWSPGVFTEAFF.

This clone was counted a few times. This chain connects TRBV14 to TRBJ1-1, with a weak D call TRBD1 (6 bases). The V end was cut by 4 bases, the J end by 5 bases, with 20 bases between. Germline CDR1 SGHDN, CDR2 FVKESK. CDR3 length: 16 amino acids. The CDR3 protein is CASSPFWGGARTEAFF. CDR3 sequence (DNA): TGTGCCAGCAGCCCATTCTGGGGGGGGGCTCGGACTGAAGCTTTCTTT.

By share, this clone counts as medium-sized. The V gene is TRBV6-1, the J gene TRBJ1-5; D might be TRBD1 (5 bases). In germline, CDR1 is MNHNS, CDR2 SASEGT. V was clipped by 6 bases and J by 3 bases, with 15 bases between them. The CDR3 spans 15 residues. The CDR3 spells CASRRQLTFNQPQHF. CDR3 DNA sequence: TGTGCCAGCAGACGACAGCTAACCTTCAATCAGCCCCAGCATTTT.